A single sample gave rise to the 16 T cell receptor beta chains below, sequenced in a study of blood T cell repertoires in COVID-19. Assay used: immunoSEQ multiplex PCR; TCRdb lists only in-frame clones, some missing. The profile shows 150,000 to 250,000 clones, approximately 94% of them singletons. The sample taken for sequencing was peripheral blood. The receptors originated from a man younger than 40 with COVID-19, enrolled during active disease.

V and J are TRBV9 and TRBJ2-7; D is perhaps TRBD2 (6 bases). V was pared by 1 base and J by 9 bases, with 20 bases between. CDR3 size: 15 residues. Per germline, CDR1 SGDLS and CDR2 YYNGEE. CDR3 sequence reads: CASSVTGDGRTGQYF. In DNA form, the CDR3 reads TGTGCCAGCAGCGTAACGGGGGACGGCCGTACGGGGCAGTACTTC.

V gene TRBV7-9 combines with J gene TRBJ1-4; 10 bases map to TRBD1. CDR1 is SEHNR, CDR2 FQNEAQ, per germline (reference sequence). V gave up 1 base and J gave up 6 bases; unmatched junction bases: 2. The CDR3 has 15 amino acids. DNA of the CDR3: TGTGCCAGCAGCTTAGGGGACAGGGGTTATGAAAAACTGTTTTTT. It codes for CASSLGDRGYEKLFF.

The chain joins TRBV24-1 to TRBJ1-2, with D unresolved. The CDR3 runs to 12 residues. Germline values: CDR1 KGHDR, CDR2 SFDVKD. The V and J ends lost 1 base and 8 bases respectively, with 7 bases between them. As DNA, the CDR3 is TGTGCCACCAGTGATTTACGCGGGGGCTACACCTTC. It yields the protein CATSDLRGGYTF.

The chain carries TRBV3-1 (or the pseudogene TRBV3-2) and TRBJ2-7; the D is unclear. The CDR3 is 14 amino acids. Deletions cut 0 bases from V and 4 bases from J, with 10 bases between. The germline CDR1 and CDR2 sequences are LGHDT and YNNKEL (reference sequence). CDR3 in amino acids: CASSQDLFLYEQYF. DNA for the CDR3: TGTGCCAGCAGCCAAGATCTATTTCTTTACGAGCAGTACTTC.

The rearrangement links TRBV13 to TRBJ1-2; possibly TRBD1 for D (6 bases). The CDR3 loop spans 16 amino acids. From germline, CDR1 is PRHDT and CDR2 FYEKMQ (reference sequence). Trimming removed 5 bases from V and 0 bases from J, with 16 bases in between. As DNA, the CDR3 is TGTGCCAGCAGCCCATTAGCTGGGACACCTAACTATGGCTACACCTTC. Its translation is CASSPLAGTPNYGYTF.

The chain uses TRBV5-5 and TRBJ2-5, with D perhaps TRBD2 (5 bases). V lost 2 bases, J lost 2 bases, and 16 bases lay in between. Germline CDR1 and CDR2: SGHKS and YYEKEE (reference sequence). The CDR3 has 16 amino acids. In nucleotides, the CDR3 is TGTGCCAGCAGCTTTAGCGCGACGGCCAATCAAGAGACCCAGTACTTC. Translating gives CASSFSATANQETQYF.

About this clone itself: At one end the junction does not follow the germline gene, possibly because of a read error. The chain carries TRBV5-1 and TRBJ2-1; 9 positions match TRBD2. There are 15 residues in the CDR3. Germline values: CDR1 SGHRS, CDR2 YFSETQ. CDR3 loop: CASRLAGGPYNEQFF. CDR3 coding DNA: TGCGCCAGCAGGTTGGCGGGGGGGCCCTACAATGAGCAGTTCTTC.

This chain joins TRBV5-1 and TRBJ2-5; 8 nucleotides agree with TRBD2. In germline, CDR1 is SGHRS, CDR2 YFSETQ. This CDR3 spans 15 amino acids. The trim removed 5 bases at V and 1 base at J, leaving 7 bases unmatched. The CDR3 sequence is CASRGAGGSQETQYF. The CDR3, as DNA: TGCGCCAGCAGGGGTGCGGGAGGCAGCCAAGAGACCCAGTACTTC.

This clone was seen a handful of times. This chain links TRBV3-1 (or the pseudogene TRBV3-2) with TRBJ1-2, with a tentative D call TRBD1 (6 bases). The V and J ends lost 4 bases and 0 bases respectively, with 21 bases between them. The CDR3 totals 18 residues. CDR1 is LGHDT, CDR2 YNNKEL, per germline (reference sequence). The DNA of the CDR3 is TGTGCCAGCAGCCCCTCCCTTGGACAGTGGGTAACTAACTATGGCTACACCTTC. This translates into CASSPSLGQWVTNYGYTF.

CDR3 nucleotides: TGTGCCAGTAGACCCGGACAGGGGACGAGAAACACCATATATTTT. This sequence encodes CASRPGQGTRNTIYF. V and J are TRBV19 and TRBJ1-3, with 9 bases fitting TRBD1. From germline, CDR1 is LNHDA and CDR2 SQIVND (reference sequence). The ends lost 6 bases at V and 5 bases at J; junction bases unmatched: 8. The CDR3 totals 15 residues.

The chain has TRBV10-1 and TRBJ2-7; perhaps TRBD1 as D (6 bases). The germline V gene has CDR1 WNHNN and CDR2 SYGVQD (reference sequence). The CDR3 sequence is 15 residues long. The germline V and J ends were trimmed by 6 bases and 2 bases, with 17 bases remaining between them. The CDR3: CASSPSGTPPYEQYF. The CDR3, as DNA: TGCGCCAGCAGCCCCTCCGGGACACCACCCTACGAGCAGTACTTC.

CDR3 loop: CASSDSRGPHEAFF. The CDR3 DNA is TGTGCCAGCAGTGACTCGAGGGGGCCGCATGAAGCTTTCTTT. The chain links TRBV6-4 to TRBJ1-1, with 7 bases matching TRBD1. The CDR3 consists of 14 residues. Germline V gene lookup returns CDR1 MRHNA and CDR2 SNTAGT. V was clipped by 0 bases and J by 7 bases; unmatched bases: 5.

The chain couples TRBV6-5 to TRBJ1-2, with a weak D call TRBD1 (6 bases). The CDR3 is 13 amino acids. V lost 8 bases to trimming and J lost 2 bases, with 12 bases between them. Germline CDR1 and CDR2: MNHEY and SVGAGI. The CDR3 region is CASRSGGNYGYTF. CDR3 nucleotide sequence: TGTGCCAGCCGGTCGGGGGGCAACTATGGCTACACCTTC.

The count of this clone is one. The chain employs TRBV12-5 and TRBJ1-1, with D unclear. The V end was cut by 1 base, the J end by 1 base, with 4 bases between. Per germline, CDR1 LGHNT and CDR2 FRNRAP. The CDR3 totals 13 residues. The CDR3 is CASGLGQNTEAFF. In DNA form, the CDR3 reads TGTGCTAGTGGTTTGGGACAGAACACTGAAGCTTTCTTT.

This sequence joins TRBV5-4 and TRBJ2-5; TRBD2 agrees at 14 bases. V lost 4 bases, J lost 5 bases, and 7 bases stayed unmatched. Germline V gives CDR1 SGHNT, CDR2 YYREEE (reference sequence). The CDR3 length is 16 residues. The CDR3 DNA reads as TGTGCCAGCAGCGCCGGACTAGCGGGGGGATGGGAGACCCAGTACTTC. It is translated as CASSAGLAGGWETQYF.

The chain combines TRBV3-1 (or the pseudogene TRBV3-2) with TRBJ1-3, with D uncertain. This CDR3 has 16 amino acids. CDR1 LGHDT and CDR2 YNNKEL come from the germline V gene (reference sequence). V dropped 1 base and J dropped 0 bases, with 10 bases sitting between them. CDR3 loop: CASSQARLHSGNTIYF. The CDR3 DNA is TGTGCCAGCAGCCAAGCCAGGTTACACTCTGGAAACACCATATATTTT.